This T cell receptor (beta chain) emerged from a study of blood T cells in healthy people across ages. Study-wide results and caveats: Donor CMV status, an unknown factor, possibly confounded changes in expanded clonotypes.

This clonotype was picked up a small number of times. Its target is unknown. The CDR3 loop spans 13 amino acids. Every sample gave at least 5 micrograms of total RNA when it was extracted. It was with a sample-barcoded 5' primer and a J-beta primer mix that a second PCR of about 6 to 12 cycles was run. With 12 random nucleotides, a template-switch adaptor tagged each individual cDNA molecule. TCRdb itself ran the 5' RACE reads through MiXCR, one entry per CDR3 protein. The sample shows 600,000 to 850,000 distinct CDR3 sequences, about 25% of them seen only once. These data were also reused for a study on T cells of mothers and their children. That study adds: Donation involved three healthy Caucasian mothers and the six children that they had.

The chain is built from TRBV21-1 and TRBJ1-2; TRBD1, as called in the table, went unchecked against the DNA. TRBV21-1 is reported as a pseudogene. The sequencing input was blood. This clonotype originated in a boy aged 5-17 years in good health. This CDR3 reads CASSQGGGKGYTF. In nucleotides, the CDR3 is TGTGCCAGCAGCCAGGGGGGTGGTAAGGGCTACACCTTC.